A selection of T cell receptor beta chains follows, all from one sample in a study of T cells in Graves' hyperthyroidism and ophthalmopathy. Using its own MiXCR run on the multiplex PCR reads, TCRdb lists one record per CDR3 protein. The sample has just over 550,000 distinct CDR3 sequences; 35% to 55% are singletons. Sequenced input: peripheral blood or thyroid tissue (not recorded which). The receptors shown here come from a young woman with Graves' hyperthyroidism. Both conserved end residues are part of each CDR3. D genes are given only for firm matches. Clone size is given for some rows only: seen once, a few or many times, or a class if the clone is expanded.

D gene,V gene,J gene,clone size,CDR3 protein,CDR3 DNA
TRBD2,TRBV7-3,TRBJ2-7,NA,CASSLRGRSYEQYF,TGTGCCAGCAGCTTACGCGGGAGATCTTACGAGCAGTACTTC
TRBD2,TRBV25-1,TRBJ2-7,NA,CASSAQLSGRADVYEQYF,TGTGCCAGCAGTGCTCAGCTTAGCGGGAGGGCCGACGTCTACGAGCAGTACTTC
NA,TRBV5-1,TRBJ2-7,few,CASSFTVTTYEQYF,TGCGCCAGCAGCTTTACGGTTACCACCTACGAGCAGTACTTC
NA,TRBV5-1,TRBJ1-5,NA,CASSQGPSANSNQPQHF,TGCGCCAGCAGCCAGGGACCTTCTGCGAATAGCAATCAGCCCCAGCATTTT
NA,TRBV12-3/TRBV12-4,TRBJ2-7,NA,CASRGTTYEQYF,TGTGCCAGCAGGGGGACAACTTACGAGCAGTACTTC
NA,TRBV5-1,TRBJ2-5,NA,CASSPGRTLGETQYF,TGCGCCAGCAGCCCGGGACGGACACTTGGAGAGACCCAGTACTTC
NA,TRBV10-3,TRBJ1-4,NA,CASGAGYEKLFF,TGTGCCAGCGGCGCAGGGTATGAAAAACTGTTTTTT
NA,TRBV5-1,TRBJ1-1,few,CASSPNGIYMNTEAFF,TGCGCCAGCAGCCCCAATGGGATTTACATGAACACTGAAGCTTTCTTT
NA,TRBV14,TRBJ2-7,NA,CASSQDAPGTYEQYF,TGTGCCAGCAGCCAAGACGCCCCCGGGACCTACGAGCAGTACTTC
NA,TRBV7-8,TRBJ2-7,few,CASRPDRESYEQYF,TGTGCCAGCAGACCGGACAGAGAGTCCTACGAGCAGTACTTC
NA,TRBV19,TRBJ1-5,NA,CASSGVVLRAQHF,NA
NA,TRBV20-1,TRBJ2-7,few,CSARAWDSGSLEQYF,TGCAGTGCTAGAGCCTGGGACTCTGGCTCCCTCGAGCAGTACTTC
TRBD1,TRBV15,TRBJ1-4,NA,CVTSSFRDRGKLFF,TGTGTTACCAGCAGCTTCCGGGACAGGGGTAAACTGTTTTTT
TRBD1,TRBV9,TRBJ2-3,NA,CVSSPQGAITDTQYF,TGTGTCAGCAGCCCGCAGGGGGCTATCACAGATACGCAGTATTTT
NA,TRBV6-5,TRBJ2-7,few,CASSYAGEQYF,TGTGCCAGCAGTTACGCGGGCGAGCAGTACTTC
TRBD2,TRBV24-1,TRBJ2-3,few,CATSGAGVADTQYF,TGTGCCACCAGTGGGGCGGGAGTGGCAGATACGCAGTATTTT
NA,TRBV13,TRBJ1-2,few,CASSLGLSVGDGYTF,TGTGCCAGCAGCTTAGGCTTGTCGGTAGGGGATGGCTACACCTTC
TRBD1,TRBV9,TRBJ1-2,few,CASSAYKIGTENYGYTF,TGTGCCAGCAGCGCTTATAAGATCGGGACAGAGAACTATGGCTACACCTTC
NA,TRBV2,TRBJ1-5,few,CASSPEGNQPQHF,TGTGCCAGCTCCCCCGAGGGTAATCAGCCCCAGCATTTT
TRBD1,TRBV7-2,TRBJ2-7,NA,CASRFDREQEQYF,TGTGCCAGCAGGTTTGACAGGGAGCAAGAGCAGTACTTC
TRBD1,TRBV6-5,TRBJ2-4,NA,CASSTQGAVKNIQYF,TGTGCCAGCAGTACGCAGGGGGCGGTCAAAAACATTCAGTACTTC
TRBD1,TRBV7-6,TRBJ2-5,NA,CASIPLGDRGETQYF,TGTGCTAGCATCCCGTTGGGGGACAGGGGAGAGACCCAGTACTTC
NA,TRBV29-1,TRBJ1-3,many,CSVEWTSGNTIYF,TGCAGCGTTGAGTGGACCTCTGGAAACACCATATATTTT
TRBD1,TRBV4-2,TRBJ1-1,few,CASSQVGTANTEAFF,TGTGCCAGCAGCCAAGTAGGGACAGCGAACACTGAAGCTTTCTTT
NA,TRBV24-1,TRBJ2-7,many,CATSDPGSGGGAQYF,TGTGCCACCAGTGACCCAGGTAGCGGTGGGGGAGCGCAGTACTTC
TRBD2,TRBV6-5,TRBJ2-5,many,CASREAGGGETQYF,TGTGCCAGCAGAGAAGCGGGAGGGGGTGAGACCCAGTACTTC
TRBD2,TRBV7-3,TRBJ2-7,once,CASTPGTSGSNEQYF,TGTGCCAGCACCCCGGGGACTAGCGGGTCTAACGAGCAGTACTTC
NA,TRBV10-3,TRBJ2-7,many,CAIKRGTNSYEQYF,TGTGCCATCAAAAGGGGGACAAACTCCTACGAGCAGTACTTC
NA,TRBV29-1,TRBJ1-1,many,CSVGNRVGTEAFF,TGCAGCGTCGGAAACAGGGTTGGCACTGAAGCTTTCTTT
TRBD1,TRBV2,TRBJ2-7,few,CASSQEDRLSYEQYF,TGTGCCAGCAGCCAAGAGGACAGGCTCTCCTACGAGCAGTACTTC
TRBD1,TRBV19,TRBJ2-7,few,CASRDRGRYEQYF,TGTGCCAGTAGAGACAGGGGAAGGTACGAGCAGTACTTC
NA,TRBV7-9,TRBJ1-1,few,CASSLPGGAGIPRGTEAFF,TGTGCCAGCAGCCTCCCGGGCGGGGCGGGGATTCCACGGGGCACTGAAGCTTTCTTT
NA,TRBV19,TRBJ1-6,NA,CASSIPGYNSPLHF,TGTGCCAGTAGTATTCCAGGGTATAATTCACCCCTCCACTTT
NA,TRBV25-1,TRBJ1-1,NA,CASRSGVNTEAFF,TGTGCCAGCCGTTCAGGAGTGAACACTGAAGCTTTCTTT
NA,TRBV2,TRBJ1-4,NA,CASSGGPGVANEKLFF,TGTGCCAGCAGTGGGGGCCCGGGGGTAGCTAATGAAAAACTGTTTTTT
NA,TRBV12-3/TRBV12-4,TRBJ2-2,few,CASSGGSGHGELFF,TGTGCCAGCAGTGGCGGCTCAGGCCACGGGGAGCTGTTTTTT
TRBD1,TRBV25-1,TRBJ1-6,NA,CASGQGRWNSPLHF,TGTGCCAGCGGACAGGGCCGGTGGAATTCACCCCTCCACTTT
TRBD1,TRBV19,TRBJ1-4,many,CASRSGQGNEKLFF,TGTGCCAGTAGATCGGGACAGGGGAATGAAAAACTGTTTTTT
NA,TRBV5-5,TRBJ1-1,NA,CASSLGAVLRTEAFF,TGTGCCAGCAGCCTGGGGGCAGTTTTGAGAACTGAAGCTTTCTTT
TRBD2,TRBV5-1,TRBJ2-7,NA,CASSLLREGPYEQYF,TGCGCCAGCAGCTTGTTGCGGGAGGGCCCCTACGAGCAGTACTTC
NA,TRBV7-8,TRBJ2-5,many,CASSSPVQDALETQYF,TGTGCCAGCAGCTCCCCGGTACAGGACGCCTTGGAGACCCAGTACTTC
NA,TRBV5-1,TRBJ2-7,NA,CASSLTSAPGEQYF,TGCGCCAGCAGCTTGACGTCGGCGCCTGGGGAGCAGTACTTC
NA,TRBV25-1,TRBJ1-6,many,CASSEQGSPLHF,TGTGCCAGCAGTGAACAGGGTTCACCCCTCCACTTT
TRBD1,TRBV9,TRBJ1-3,few,CASSATGEVSGNTIYF,TGTGCCAGCAGCGCGACAGGGGAAGTTTCTGGAAACACCATATATTTT
NA,TRBV7-9,TRBJ2-5,NA,CASSFTGMVGETQYF,TGTGCCAGCAGCTTTACAGGGATGGTGGGGGAGACCCAGTACTTC
TRBD1,TRBV7-9,TRBJ1-2,NA,CASSPGTGRDDGYTF,TGTGCCAGCAGTCCCGGGACAGGACGGGATGATGGCTACACCTTC
NA,TRBV7-8,TRBJ1-2,NA,CASSLDSAGYGYTF,TGTGCCAGCAGCTTAGACAGTGCCGGCTATGGCTACACCTTC
TRBD1,TRBV20-1,TRBJ1-5,NA,CSARDTGGFNNQPQHF,TGCAGTGCTAGAGATACAGGGGGCTTTAACAATCAGCCCCAGCATTTT
TRBD2,TRBV7-2,TRBJ2-3,NA,CATGVAGGTDTQYF,TGTGCCACTGGGGTCGCGGGAGGCACAGATACGCAGTATTTT
NA,TRBV2,TRBJ1-2,NA,CASTGLAYGYTF,TGTGCCAGCACAGGGTTAGCCTATGGCTACACCTTC
NA,TRBV7-2,TRBJ1-6,many,CASHPALVPNSPLHF,TGTGCCAGCCATCCTGCCCTCGTTCCTAATTCACCCCTCCACTTT
TRBD1,TRBV10-3,TRBJ1-2,NA,CAISPHSQGFYGYTF,TGTGCCATCAGTCCGCATTCACAGGGGTTCTATGGCTACACCTTC
NA,TRBV10-3,TRBJ1-1,NA,CAISERGMGYILNTEAFF,TGTGCCATCAGTGAAAGAGGTATGGGTTACATATTGAACACTGAAGCTTTCTTT